Listed below are T cell receptor beta chains from one sample, sequenced in a study of T cell changes during pregnancy in multiple sclerosis. TCRdb's table, derived via immunoSEQ multiplex PCR, lists solely in-frame clones and lacks some. The sample shows around 36,000 clones, 75% to 95% of them seen only once. The sequences come from CD4+ T cells from peripheral blood mononuclear cells, collected in the third trimester of pregnancy. The receptors come from a female donor with multiple sclerosis, enrolled in a pregnancy study. The CDR3 runs from the conserved cysteine through the conserved F or W. D genes are given only for firm matches. Size tells how often a clone was seen (once, few, many) or the class of an expanded clone, and some rows leave it out.

NA	NA	14	TRBV5-6	TRBJ1-1	TGTGCCAGCAGCTTAGAGGTGGGGAACACTGAAGCTTTCTTT	CASSLEVGNTEAFF
NA	NA	14	TRBV5-5	TRBJ1-1	TGTGCCAGCAGCTTGGGACAGGACTCTCCTAGGGCTTTCTTT	CASSLGQDSPRAFF
NA	NA	13	TRBV18	TRBJ1-1	TGTGCCAGCTCACCAACACAGAACACTGAAGCTTTCTTT	CASSPTQNTEAFF
NA	once	13	TRBV19	TRBJ2-5	TGTGCCAGTAGTATGGTCGCCGCAGGGAAGCCTTACTTC	CASSMVAAGKPYF
TRBD2	NA	17	TRBV27	TRBJ2-3	TGTGCCAGCAGTACCCGACTAGCGGGGCTTAGCACAGATACGCAGTATTTT	CASSTRLAGLSTDTQYF
TRBD1	NA	15	TRBV10-3	TRBJ2-3	TGTGCCATCAGTGGGATGACAGGGGAGGCAGATACGCAGTATTTT	CAISGMTGEADTQYF
NA	NA	12	TRBV18	TRBJ2-7	TGTGCCAGCTCACCTAATAATTACGAGCAGTACTTC	CASSPNNYEQYF
NA	NA	14	TRBV4-3	TRBJ1-2	TGCGCCAGCAGCCAAGATACCCGGTACTATGGCTACACCTTC	CASSQDTRYYGYTF
NA	few	15	TRBV19	TRBJ1-1	TGTGCCAGTAGTGGGATTGACAGGTTAAGCTCAAAAGCTTTCTTT	CASSGIDRLSSKAFF
NA	NA	13	TRBV13	TRBJ2-7	TGTGCCAGCAGCTTATACCTAGACGGCGAGCAGTACTTC	CASSLYLDGEQYF
TRBD2	NA	15	TRBV5-1	TRBJ2-1	TGCGCCAGCAAAACTAGCGGGATCTCCTACAATGAGCAGTTCTTC	CASKTSGISYNEQFF
NA	few	14	TRBV2	TRBJ1-2	TGTGCCAGCAGCGAAGGGACAAAACACTATGGCTACACCTTC	CASSEGTKHYGYTF
TRBD1	NA	16	TRBV10-1	TRBJ2-2	TGCGCCAGCAGTGACCCGAGGGGACAGGGGGCCGGGGAGCTGTTTTTT	CASSDPRGQGAGELFF
NA	NA	14	TRBV5-4	TRBJ2-5	TGTGCCAGCAGCCCTGGACAGAGACAAGAGACCCAGTACTTC	CASSPGQRQETQYF